These 15 T cell receptor beta chains originate from one sample sequenced in a study of graft-versus-host responses after intestinal transplantation. The repertoire was sequenced with immunoSEQ multiplex PCR; TCRdb's copy has only in-frame clones and lacks some. Seen here are about 15,000 clones, roughly 29% observed once, and the top ten hold less than 5%. Material: alloreactive CD4+ T cells from a mixed lymphocyte reaction culture, obtained before intestinal transplant. Subset specified: CFSE-low proliferating T cells sorted from roughly six-day pre-transplant mixed lymphocyte reaction (GvH or HvG direction). These receptors were taken from a human patient who received an intestinal transplant.

This clone was observed a handful of times. V gene TRBV19 combines with J gene TRBJ1-5; TRBD1 might be the D (5 bases). Germline CDR1 reads LNHDA; CDR2 reads SQIVND (reference sequence). This CDR3 spans 17 amino acids. The V gene lost 2 bases and the J gene lost 0 bases, with 14 bases spanning the gap. The CDR3 nucleotides read TGTGCCAGTAGTATATCCGGGGGGGTAGGTAGCAATCAGCCCCAGCATTTT. Protein product: CASSISGGVGSNQPQHF.

CDR3 sequence reads: CASATTQETQYF. The CDR3 nucleotides read TGTGCCAGCGCAACCACACAAGAGACCCAGTACTTC. This chain links TRBV6-6 with TRBJ2-5; D gene unclear. V lost 8 bases and J lost 2, with 9 bases in between. Germline V gives CDR1 MNHNY, CDR2 SVGAGI (reference sequence). The CDR3 runs to 12 residues.

The chain recombines TRBV7-2 with TRBJ2-4; D call uncertain. The CDR3 has 16 amino acids. V gave up 1 base and J gave up 6 bases, with 16 bases separating them. Germline V gene sequence: CDR1 SGHTA, CDR2 FQGNSA. The CDR3 nucleotides are TGTGCCAGCAGCTTAGGCTATAATAACCCGTCAAACATTCAGTACTTC. Translated: CASSLGYNNPSNIQYF.

The chain joins TRBV7-9 to TRBJ2-3; D possibly uses TRBD1 or TRBD2 (6 bases each). The V gene's germline CDR1 is SEHNR and CDR2 FQNEAQ (reference sequence). The CDR3 totals 15 residues. Trimming took off 6 bases at V and 1 base at J, with 14 bases between the two ends. The CDR3: CASSQGGKGTDTQYF. The CDR3 coding sequence is TGTGCCAGCAGTCAAGGGGGGAAAGGCACAGATACGCAGTATTTT.

J is TRBJ2-5 and V is TRBV5-1; 9 nucleotides match TRBD2. CDR1 and CDR2 (germline): SGHRS, YFSETQ. V lost 0 bases, J lost 5 bases, and 11 bases stayed unmatched. This CDR3 spans 17 amino acids. The CDR3 protein is CASSLVGAPSGVETQYF. DNA of the CDR3: TGCGCCAGCAGCTTGGTGGGGGCGCCTAGCGGGGTCGAGACCCAGTACTTC.

V is TRBV19 and J is TRBJ2-2; D unclear. V lost 3 bases, J lost 2 bases, and 34 bases lay in between. CDR3 length equals 23 residues. Germline CDR1 reads LNHDA; CDR2 reads SQIVND (reference sequence). The CDR3 DNA reads TGTGCCAGTAGTATCGGCATAGCCCCCCTGGTTGCTCCAACCATCTATAACACCGGGGAGCTGTTTTTT. This gives the protein CASSIGIAPLVAPTIYNTGELFF.

This chain uses TRBV11-3 with TRBJ2-7; 8 bases are a match to TRBD2. Germline CDR1 is SGHNT and CDR2 is YENEEA. The CDR3 contains 16 residues. V lost 0 bases, J lost 6 bases, and 10 bases stayed unmatched. The chain's CDR3 is CASSLDSREDRGEQYF. For the CDR3, the DNA is TGTGCCAGCAGCTTAGATTCGCGGGAGGATCGTGGCGAGCAGTACTTC.

This clone was detected only a few times. The J gene is TRBJ2-7, the V gene TRBV27; D tentatively reads TRBD1 or TRBD2 (6 bases each). The CDR3 length is 14 residues. Germline V gene lookup returns CDR1 MNHEY and CDR2 SMNVEV (reference sequence). Trimming took 2 bases from V and 2 from J, leaving 10 bases between them. The CDR3 sequence is CASSLGGPPYEQYF. Written as DNA, the CDR3 is TGTGCCAGCAGTTTAGGGGGGCCCCCCTACGAGCAGTACTTC.

The gene calls are TRBV6-1 and TRBJ1-3, with 7 positions matching TRBD1. CDR3 size: 15 residues. Germline V gene lookup returns CDR1 MNHNS and CDR2 SASEGT. After removal of 6 bases from V and 4 bases from J, the junction contained 9 bases not matched to a gene. CDR3 loop: CASSHQTGTGNTIYF. The DNA for the CDR3 is TGTGCCAGCAGCCACCAGACAGGGACGGGAAACACCATATATTTT.

J is TRBJ2-1 and V is TRBV30, with D possibly matching TRBD2 (5 bases). The V gene's germline CDR1 is GTSNPN and CDR2 SVGIG (reference sequence). V shed 0 bases and J shed 7 bases, with 19 bases lying between them. The CDR3 runs to 16 residues. CDR3 nucleotides: TGTGCCTGGAGTGTAAGGCTAGCCGGCTTTGGGAATGAGCAGTTCTTC. It specifies CAWSVRLAGFGNEQFF. Full variable domain (rest looked up from reference TRBV30 and TRBJ2-1): SQTIHQWPATLVQPVGSPLSLECTVEGTSNPNLYWYRQAAGRGLQLLFYSVGIGQISSEVPQNLSASRPQDRQFILSSKKLLLSDSGFYLCAWSVRLAGFGNEQFFGPGTRLTVL.

This sequence joins TRBV28 and TRBJ2-7; perhaps TRBD2 as D (6 bases). Per germline, CDR1 MDHEN and CDR2 SYDVKM. The CDR3 loop spans 13 amino acids. The ends were cut back, 5 bases at V and 7 bases at J, with 15 bases in the middle. CDR3 residues: CASSVGGRGEQYF. The CDR3 region has the DNA TGTGCCAGCAGTGTCGGGGGACGGGGGGAGCAGTACTTC.

In its sample, this clone was seen a few times. The gene calls are TRBV5-4 and TRBJ2-1; 8 bases fit TRBD2. The CDR3 runs 18 residues. CDR1 and CDR2 from the germline V gene are SGHNT and YYREEE (reference sequence). Trimming cost V 4 bases and J 0 bases; bases outside gene matches: 12. The CDR3 DNA reads as TGTGCCAGCAGCCTACCCTCTCCGGGACTAGGCTCCTACAATGAGCAGTTCTTC. This sequence encodes CASSLPSPGLGSYNEQFF.

This clone was seen only once. CDR3 sequence reads: CAWTRDGSYEQYF. As DNA, the CDR3 is TGTGCCTGGACCCGGGACGGATCCTACGAGCAGTACTTC. The V and J genes are TRBV30 and TRBJ2-5, with D perhaps being TRBD1 or TRBD2 (5 bases each). With the DNA end fitting TRBJ2-7 better, the J assignment may be wrong. The CDR3 loop spans 13 amino acids. Germline values: CDR1 GTSNPN, CDR2 SVGIG (reference sequence).

The chain links TRBV5-6 to TRBJ2-6; 9 bases match TRBD1. The length of the CDR3 is 18 residues. Germline CDR1 reads SGHDT; CDR2 reads YYEEEE. V lost 1 base to trimming and J lost 2 bases; unmatched junction nucleotides: 7. The CDR3 region is CASSLRGTGGTGANVLTF. The CDR3, as DNA: TGTGCCAGCAGCTTGCGGGGTACAGGGGGCACTGGGGCCAACGTCCTGACTTTC.

The chain recombines TRBV5-5 with TRBJ1-1; 7 nucleotides align to TRBD1. This CDR3 region has 16 residues. V shed 4 bases, J shed 0 bases, and the junction held 9 bases outside the gene matches. Germline CDR1 and CDR2: SGHKS and YYEKEE (reference sequence). This CDR3 reads CASSAGTALMNTEAFF. DNA of the CDR3: TGTGCCAGCAGCGCCGGGACAGCCCTCATGAACACTGAAGCTTTCTTT.